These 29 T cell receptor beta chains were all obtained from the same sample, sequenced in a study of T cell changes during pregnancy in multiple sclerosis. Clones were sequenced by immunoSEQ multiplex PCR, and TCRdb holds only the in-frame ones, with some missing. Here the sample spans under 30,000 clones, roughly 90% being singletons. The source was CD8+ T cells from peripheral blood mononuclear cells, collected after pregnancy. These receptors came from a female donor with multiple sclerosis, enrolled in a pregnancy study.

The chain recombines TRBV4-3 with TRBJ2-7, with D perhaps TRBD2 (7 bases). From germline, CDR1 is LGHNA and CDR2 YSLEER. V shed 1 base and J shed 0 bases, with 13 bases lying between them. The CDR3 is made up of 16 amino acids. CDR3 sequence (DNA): TGCGCCAGCAGCCAAGGGTCGGCGGGGGCCTCCTACGAGCAGTACTTC. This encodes CASSQGSAGASYEQYF.

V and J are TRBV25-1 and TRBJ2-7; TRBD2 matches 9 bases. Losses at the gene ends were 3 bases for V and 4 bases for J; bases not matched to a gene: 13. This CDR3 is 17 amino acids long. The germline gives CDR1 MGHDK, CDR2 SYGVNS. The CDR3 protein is CASSDSAREGRRYEQYF. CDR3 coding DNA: TGTGCCAGCAGTGATTCGGCGCGGGAGGGCCGTCGGTACGAGCAGTACTTC.

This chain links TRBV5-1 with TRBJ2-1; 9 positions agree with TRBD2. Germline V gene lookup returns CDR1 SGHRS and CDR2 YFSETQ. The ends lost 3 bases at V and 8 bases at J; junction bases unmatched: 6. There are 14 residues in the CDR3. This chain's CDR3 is CASSWTSVFDEQFF. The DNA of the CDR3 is TGCGCCAGCAGCTGGACTAGCGTTTTCGATGAGCAGTTCTTC.

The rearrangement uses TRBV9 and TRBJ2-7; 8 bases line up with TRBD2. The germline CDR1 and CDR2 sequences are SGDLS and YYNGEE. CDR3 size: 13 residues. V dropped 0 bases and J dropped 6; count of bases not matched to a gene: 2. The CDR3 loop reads CASSVALAGEQYF. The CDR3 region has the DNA TGTGCCAGCAGCGTAGCCCTAGCGGGCGAGCAGTACTTC.

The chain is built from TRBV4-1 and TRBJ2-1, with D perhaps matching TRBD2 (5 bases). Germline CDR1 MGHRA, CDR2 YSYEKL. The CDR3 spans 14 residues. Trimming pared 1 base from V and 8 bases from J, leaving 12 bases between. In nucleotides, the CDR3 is TGCGCCAGCAGCCAAGCTACCCTCGGGGATGAGCAGTTCTTC. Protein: CASSQATLGDEQFF.

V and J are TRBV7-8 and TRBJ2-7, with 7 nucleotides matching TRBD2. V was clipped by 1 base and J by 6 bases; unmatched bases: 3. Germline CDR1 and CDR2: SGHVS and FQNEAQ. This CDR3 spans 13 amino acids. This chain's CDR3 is CASSLVGGSEQYF. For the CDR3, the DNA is TGTGCCAGCAGCTTAGTTGGCGGGAGCGAGCAGTACTTC.

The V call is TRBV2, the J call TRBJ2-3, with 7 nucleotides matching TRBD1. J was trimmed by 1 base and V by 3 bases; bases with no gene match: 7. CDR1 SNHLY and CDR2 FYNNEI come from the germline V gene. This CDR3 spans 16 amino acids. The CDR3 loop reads CASSDPHQGGTDTQYF. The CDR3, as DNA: TGTGCCAGCAGTGACCCCCACCAGGGGGGCACAGATACGCAGTATTTT.

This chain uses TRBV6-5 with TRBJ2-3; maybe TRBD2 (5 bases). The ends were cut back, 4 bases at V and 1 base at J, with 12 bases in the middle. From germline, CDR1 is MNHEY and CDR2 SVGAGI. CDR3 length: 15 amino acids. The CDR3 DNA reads TGTGCCAGCAGTTCATCCGCGGAGGGCACAGATACGCAGTATTTT. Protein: CASSSSAEGTDTQYF.

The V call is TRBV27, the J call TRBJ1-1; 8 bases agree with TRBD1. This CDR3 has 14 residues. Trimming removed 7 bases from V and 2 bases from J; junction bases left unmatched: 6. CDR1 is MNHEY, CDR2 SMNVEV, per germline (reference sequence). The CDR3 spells CASKIRGPNTEAFF. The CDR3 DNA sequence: TGTGCCAGCAAAATCAGGGGGCCAAACACTGAAGCTTTCTTT.

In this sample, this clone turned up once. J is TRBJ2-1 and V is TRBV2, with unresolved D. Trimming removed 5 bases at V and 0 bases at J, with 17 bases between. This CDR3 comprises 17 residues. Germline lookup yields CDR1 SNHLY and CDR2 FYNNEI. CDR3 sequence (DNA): TGTGCCAGCAGTCCTCCGTTGGATAGCAACTCCTACAATGAGCAGTTCTTC. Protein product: CASSPPLDSNSYNEQFF.

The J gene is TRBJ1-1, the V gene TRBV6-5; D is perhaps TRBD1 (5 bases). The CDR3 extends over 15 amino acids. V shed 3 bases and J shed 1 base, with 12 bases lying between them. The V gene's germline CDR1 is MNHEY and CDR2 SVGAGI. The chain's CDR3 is CASSYGAPANTEAFF. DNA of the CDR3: TGTGCCAGCAGTTATGGGGCGCCAGCGAACACTGAAGCTTTCTTT.

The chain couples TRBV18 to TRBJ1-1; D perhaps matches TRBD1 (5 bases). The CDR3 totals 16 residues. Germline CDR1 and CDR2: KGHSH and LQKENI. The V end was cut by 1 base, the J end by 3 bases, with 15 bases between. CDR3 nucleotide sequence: TGTGCCAGCTCACCACGGGGCACCACTGGGGACACTGAAGCTTTCTTT. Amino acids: CASSPRGTTGDTEAFF.

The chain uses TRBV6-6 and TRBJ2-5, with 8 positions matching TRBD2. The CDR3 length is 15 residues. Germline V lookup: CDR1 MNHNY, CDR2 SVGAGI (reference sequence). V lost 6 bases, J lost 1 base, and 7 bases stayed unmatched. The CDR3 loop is CASRKIAGLQETQYF. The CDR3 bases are TGTGCCAGCAGAAAGATAGCGGGACTCCAAGAGACCCAGTACTTC.

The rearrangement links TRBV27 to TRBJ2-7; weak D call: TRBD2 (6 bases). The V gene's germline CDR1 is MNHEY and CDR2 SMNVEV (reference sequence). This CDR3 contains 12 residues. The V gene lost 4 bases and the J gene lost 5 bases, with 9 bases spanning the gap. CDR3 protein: CASSSRRDEQYF. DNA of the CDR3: TGTGCCAGCAGTTCCCGGAGGGACGAGCAGTACTTC.

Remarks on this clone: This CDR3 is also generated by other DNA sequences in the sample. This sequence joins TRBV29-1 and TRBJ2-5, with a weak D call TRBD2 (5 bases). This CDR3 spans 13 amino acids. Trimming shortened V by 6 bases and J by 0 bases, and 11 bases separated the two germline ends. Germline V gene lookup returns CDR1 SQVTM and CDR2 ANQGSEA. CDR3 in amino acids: CSVGEWDQETQYF. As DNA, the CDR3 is TGCAGCGTCGGGGAGTGGGACCAAGAGACCCAGTACTTC.

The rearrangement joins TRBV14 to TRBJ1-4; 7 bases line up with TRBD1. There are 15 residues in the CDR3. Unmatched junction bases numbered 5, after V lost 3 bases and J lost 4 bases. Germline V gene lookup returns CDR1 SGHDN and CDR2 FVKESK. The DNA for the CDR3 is TGTGCCAGCAGCCAGAACCAGGGGGGTAATGAAAAACTGTTTTTT. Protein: CASSQNQGGNEKLFF. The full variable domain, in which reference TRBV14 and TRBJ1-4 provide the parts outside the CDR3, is EAGVTQFPSHSVIEKGQTVTLRCDPISGHDNLYWYRRVMGKEIKFLLHFVKESKQDESGMPNNRFLAERTGGTYSTLKVQPAELEDSGVYFCASSQNQGGNEKLFFGSGTQLSVL.

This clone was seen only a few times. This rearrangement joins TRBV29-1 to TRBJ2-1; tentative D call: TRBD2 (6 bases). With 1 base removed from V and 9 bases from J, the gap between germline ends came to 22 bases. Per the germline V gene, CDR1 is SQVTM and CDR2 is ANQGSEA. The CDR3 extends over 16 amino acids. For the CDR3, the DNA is TGCAGCGTTGAAGTTTTTGTGGAGGGCCGACTTGGTGAGCAGTTCTTC. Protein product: CSVEVFVEGRLGEQFF.

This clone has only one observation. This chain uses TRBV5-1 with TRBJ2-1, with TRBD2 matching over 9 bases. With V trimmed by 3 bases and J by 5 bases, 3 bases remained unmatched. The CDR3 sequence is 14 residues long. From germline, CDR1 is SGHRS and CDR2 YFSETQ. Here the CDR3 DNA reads TGCGCCAGCAGCTGGGCGGGGGGGGACAATGAGCAGTTCTTC. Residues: CASSWAGGDNEQFF.

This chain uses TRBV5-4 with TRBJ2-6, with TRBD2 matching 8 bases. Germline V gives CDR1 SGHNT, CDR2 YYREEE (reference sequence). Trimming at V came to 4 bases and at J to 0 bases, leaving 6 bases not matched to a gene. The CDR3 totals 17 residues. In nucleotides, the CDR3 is TGTGCCAGCAGCACTAGCGGAGACGCCTCTGGGGCCAACGTCCTGACTTTC. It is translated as CASSTSGDASGANVLTF. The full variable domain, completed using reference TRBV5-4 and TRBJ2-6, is ETGVTQSPTHLIKTRGQQVTLRCSSQSGHNTVSWYQQALGQGPQFIFQYYREEENGRGNFPPRFSGLQFPNYSSELNVNALELDDSALYLCASSTSGDASGANVLTFGAGSRLTVL.

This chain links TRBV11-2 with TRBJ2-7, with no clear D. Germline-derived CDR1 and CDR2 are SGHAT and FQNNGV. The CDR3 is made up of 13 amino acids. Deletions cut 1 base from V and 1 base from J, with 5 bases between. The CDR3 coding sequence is TGTGCCAGCAGCTTAGTCGGGTCCTACGAGCAGTACTTC. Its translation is CASSLVGSYEQYF.

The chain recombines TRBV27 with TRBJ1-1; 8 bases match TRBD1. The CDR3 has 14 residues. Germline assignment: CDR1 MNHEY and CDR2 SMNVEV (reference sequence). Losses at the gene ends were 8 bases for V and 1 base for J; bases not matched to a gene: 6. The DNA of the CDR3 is TGTGCCAGCCGAAGGACAGGGTCGAACACTGAAGCTTTCTTT. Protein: CASRRTGSNTEAFF.

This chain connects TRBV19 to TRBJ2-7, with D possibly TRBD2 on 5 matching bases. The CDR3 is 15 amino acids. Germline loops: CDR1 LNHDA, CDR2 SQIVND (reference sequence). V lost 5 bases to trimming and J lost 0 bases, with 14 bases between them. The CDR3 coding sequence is TGTGCCAGTAGTTGGCGCGGGTCGAACTCCTACGAGCAGTACTTC. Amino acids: CASSWRGSNSYEQYF.

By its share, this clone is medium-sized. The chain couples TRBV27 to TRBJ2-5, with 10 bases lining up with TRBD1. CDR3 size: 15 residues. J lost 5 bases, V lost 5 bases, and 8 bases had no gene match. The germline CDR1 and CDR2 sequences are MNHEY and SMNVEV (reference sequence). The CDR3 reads CASSARQGAWETQYF. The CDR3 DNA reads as TGTGCCAGCAGTGCGCGACAGGGGGCCTGGGAGACCCAGTACTTC.

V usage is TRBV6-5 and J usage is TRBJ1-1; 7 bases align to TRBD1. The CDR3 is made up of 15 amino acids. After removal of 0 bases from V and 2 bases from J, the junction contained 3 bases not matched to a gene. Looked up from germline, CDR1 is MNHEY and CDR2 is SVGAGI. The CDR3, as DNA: TGTGCCAGCAGTTACTCTACAGGGGTTAACACTGAAGCTTTCTTT. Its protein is CASSYSTGVNTEAFF.

The CDR3 bases are TGTGCCAGCAGTTTATCGAGTCGTAGCGTAGCGGCGAGCTCCTACAATGAGCAGTTCTTC. It codes for CASSLSSRSVAASSYNEQFF. The rearrangement uses TRBV27 and TRBJ2-1; TRBD2 might be the D (6 bases). The length of the CDR3 is 20 residues. V shed 0 bases and J shed 0 bases, with 21 bases lying between them. Germline V lookup: CDR1 MNHEY, CDR2 SMNVEV (reference sequence).

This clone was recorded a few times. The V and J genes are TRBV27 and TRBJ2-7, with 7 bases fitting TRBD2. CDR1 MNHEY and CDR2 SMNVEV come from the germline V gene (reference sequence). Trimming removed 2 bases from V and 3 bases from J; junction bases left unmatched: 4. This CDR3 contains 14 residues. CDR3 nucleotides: TGTGCCAGCAGTTTAGGGGGGGGAGTCTACGAGCAGTACTTC. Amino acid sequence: CASSLGGGVYEQYF.

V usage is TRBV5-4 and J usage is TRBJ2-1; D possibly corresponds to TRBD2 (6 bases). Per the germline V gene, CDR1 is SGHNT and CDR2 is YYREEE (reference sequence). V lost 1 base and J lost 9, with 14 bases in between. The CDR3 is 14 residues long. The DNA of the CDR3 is TGTGCCAGCAGCTTGATGGGGGGAGAGGCTGAGCAGTTCTTC. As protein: CASSLMGGEAEQFF.

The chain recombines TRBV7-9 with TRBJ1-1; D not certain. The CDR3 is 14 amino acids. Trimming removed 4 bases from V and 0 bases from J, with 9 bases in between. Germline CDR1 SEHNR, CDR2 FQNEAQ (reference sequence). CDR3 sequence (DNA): TGTGCCAGCAGCTCCGCGGCCCTGAACACTGAAGCTTTCTTT. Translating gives CASSSAALNTEAFF.

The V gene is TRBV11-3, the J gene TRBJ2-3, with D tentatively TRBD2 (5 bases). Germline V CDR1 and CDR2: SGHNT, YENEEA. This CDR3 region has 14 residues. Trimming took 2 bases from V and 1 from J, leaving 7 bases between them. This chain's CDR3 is CASSLRDGTDTQYF. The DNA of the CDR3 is TGTGCCAGCAGCTTACGGGATGGCACAGATACGCAGTATTTT.